The sequence of this TCR beta chain was determined in a study of Graves' ophthalmopathy and Graves' hyperthyroidism. The germline gives CDR1 PRHDT, CDR2 FYEKMQ (reference sequence). The CDR3 spans 17 residues. V dropped 1 base and J dropped 1; count of bases not matched to a gene: 9. RNA transcripts yielded amplified TCR beta CDR3 regions. Amplification began with first-round RT-PCR using HTBI primers, then second-round multiplex PCR was performed. MiXCR, run by TCRdb on the multiplex PCR reads, gives a single entry per CDR3 protein. The repertoire holds roughly 480,000 distinct CDR3 sequences, with roughly 14% as singletons. This clonotype was observed many times.

Material for sequencing was blood. The source is a woman aged 25-40 years with Graves' ophthalmopathy. The V and J genes are TRBV13 and TRBJ2-5, with 7 bases fitting TRBD2. The CDR3 sequence: CASSLELAVGVQETQYF. CDR3 DNA: TGTGCCAGCAGCTTAGAGCTAGCGGTCGGGGTCCAAGAGACCCAGTACTTC.